Each of the 21 T cell receptor beta chains below was sequenced from the same sample in a study of naive and memory T cell subsets. The beta constant-region primer was an equimolar mix of two oligonucleotides covering TRBC1 and TRBC2. The ligated cDNA underwent four PCR rounds using SP2 and nested alpha and beta constant-region primers. TCRdb analysed the UMI-ligation and nested PCR reads with MiXCR anew, one entry per CDR3 protein. The data show some 30,000 distinct CDR3 sequences, around 20% seen once. The sample consisted of effector memory CD4+ T cells from blood. Subset of the sample: effector memory, CD45RA- CD27-. Receptor source: a human donor in good health.

This clonotype came up many times. The chain uses TRBV30 and TRBJ1-2; possibly TRBD1 for D (5 bases). The V end was cut by 0 bases, the J end by 2 bases, with 10 bases between. Germline assignment: CDR1 GTSNPN and CDR2 SVGIG (reference sequence). This CDR3 comprises 14 residues. CDR3 loop: CAWSVGASNYGYTF. In DNA, the CDR3 is TGTGCCTGGAGTGTCGGGGCCTCAAACTATGGCTACACCTTC.

CDR3 in DNA: TGCAGTGCCCTACCGGGACAGGGGGTAAAGACCCAGTACTTC. Translation: CSALPGQGVKTQYF. The chain is built from TRBV20-1 and TRBJ2-5; TRBD1 aligns across 11 bases. The CDR3 has 14 residues. The V gene end was trimmed by 6 bases and the J gene end by 6 bases; junction bases not matched to a gene: 9. Germline V gives CDR1 DFQATT, CDR2 SNEGSKA (reference sequence).

J is TRBJ2-6 and V is TRBV9; no firm D call. This CDR3 contains 15 residues. The germline V gene encodes CDR1 SGDLS and CDR2 YYNGEE. Trimming took off 3 bases at V and 1 base at J, with 8 bases between the two ends. The DNA of the CDR3 is TGTGCCAGCAGCGCCCTAAGTTCTGGGGCCAACGTCCTGACTTTC. Its translation: CASSALSSGANVLTF.

Turning to this clonotype: A much larger clone differs by one base, so this may be a read error. The rearrangement joins TRBV28 to TRBJ2-2; 8 bases map to TRBD2. The CDR3 has 12 residues. Looked up from germline, CDR1 is MDHEN and CDR2 is SYDVKM. The CDR3 here is CASRGGTGELIF. CDR3 in DNA: TGTGCCAGCCGGGGGGGAACCGGGGAGCTGATTTTT.

V gene TRBV14 combines with J gene TRBJ2-5, with D possibly matching TRBD2 (5 bases). Trimming pared 3 bases from V and 1 base from J, leaving 15 bases between. The CDR3 extends over 16 amino acids. The germline V gene encodes CDR1 SGHDN and CDR2 FVKESK. The CDR3 region has the DNA TGTGCCAGCAGCCACGCATCGAGGCGGGTCCAAGAGACCCAGTACTTC. It yields the protein CASSHASRRVQETQYF.

The sample holds a few counts of this clonotype. V gene TRBV6-5 combines with J gene TRBJ1-4; tentative D call: TRBD1 (5 bases). Deletions cut 2 bases from V and 3 bases from J, with 10 bases between. From germline, CDR1 is MNHEY and CDR2 SVGAGI. The CDR3 totals 15 residues. CDR3 residues: CASSYHKGSNEKLFF. The CDR3 DNA is TGTGCCAGCAGTTACCACAAGGGGTCTAATGAAAAACTGTTTTTT.

V is TRBV28 and J is TRBJ1-5; 8 bases align to TRBD1. The CDR3 has 15 amino acids. V was clipped by 7 bases and J by 1 base; unmatched bases: 6. The V gene's germline CDR1 is MDHEN and CDR2 SYDVKM. CDR3 bases: TGTGCCAGCATCGGACAGGGAAGGAGCAATCAGCCCCAGCATTTT. Translated, it gives CASIGQGRSNQPQHF.

The V and J genes are TRBV19 and TRBJ2-7; 7 bases are a match to TRBD2. This CDR3 is 11 amino acids long. Trimming removed 6 bases from V and 6 bases from J; junction bases left unmatched: 2. CDR1 and CDR2 from the germline V gene are LNHDA and SQIVND (reference sequence). CDR3 DNA: TGTGCCAGTAGCGAGCGGGGCGAGCAGTACTTC. Its translation is CASSERGEQYF.

This clonotype has a handful of counts. V usage is TRBV29-1 and J usage is TRBJ2-3; D is undetermined. CDR3 length: 11 amino acids. Trimming cost V 1 base and J 3 bases, with 2 bases left between them. The germline CDR1 and CDR2 sequences are SQVTM and ANQGSEA. The CDR3 is CSVEATDTQYF. CDR3 nucleotides: TGCAGCGTTGAAGCAACAGATACGCAGTATTTT.

This clonotype was detected only a few times. This rearrangement joins TRBV12-3 or TRBV12-4 to TRBJ1-1, with D maybe TRBD1 (5 bases). The V end was cut by 6 bases, the J end by 9 bases, with 14 bases between. This CDR3 comprises 12 residues. CDR3 in DNA: TGTGCCAGCAGCAACAAGAAGGGGAAAGCTTTCTTT. Translating it yields CASSNKKGKAFF.

This CDR3 is CSASPVSGRGTDTQYF. The CDR3 DNA is TGCAGTGCTTCTCCCGTTAGCGGGAGGGGGACAGATACGCAGTATTTT. V is TRBV20-1 and J is TRBJ2-3; 11 nucleotides line up with TRBD2. Looked up from germline, CDR1 is DFQATT and CDR2 is SNEGSKA (reference sequence). V was clipped by 5 bases and J by 3 bases; unmatched bases: 10. There are 16 residues in the CDR3.

The chain couples TRBV3-1 to TRBJ1-5, with D unclear. The CDR3 is 14 amino acids. The V gene's germline CDR1 is LGHDT and CDR2 YNNKEL (reference sequence). V was clipped by 1 base and J by 1 base, with 5 bases between them. In DNA, the CDR3 is TGTGCCAGCAGCCAAGGAGCAAGCAATCAGCCCCAGCATTTT. Encoded protein: CASSQGASNQPQHF.

This clonotype came up many times. This chain connects TRBV6-6 to TRBJ2-3; D is ambiguous. From germline, CDR1 is MNHNY and CDR2 SVGAGI (reference sequence). The CDR3 is made up of 15 amino acids. V dropped 6 bases and J dropped 1 base, with 14 bases sitting between them. CDR3 in DNA: TGTGCCAGCAGATCTGAGCTGCTGGGCACAGATACGCAGTATTTT. Translating gives CASRSELLGTDTQYF.

This clonotype was detected a few times. The chain combines TRBV7-9 with TRBJ2-1, with TRBD1 matching 7 bases. CDR3 size: 17 residues. In germline, CDR1 is SEHNR, CDR2 FQNEAQ (reference sequence). With 3 bases clipped from V and 6 bases from J, the junction kept 14 bases outside the gene matches. In DNA, the CDR3 is TGTGCCAGCAGCTTGAGGGGCCAGGGGGAGAGAGGCAATGAGCAGTTCTTC. It translates to CASSLRGQGERGNEQFF.

This clonotype was detected many times. This chain links TRBV6-5 with TRBJ1-2; 7 positions agree with TRBD1. This CDR3 contains 13 residues. Germline lookup yields CDR1 MNHEY and CDR2 SVGAGI. After removal of 9 bases from V and 4 bases from J, the junction contained 8 bases not matched to a gene. The CDR3: CASTRRGPYGYTF. CDR3 in DNA: TGTGCCAGTACGAGAAGGGGGCCCTATGGCTACACCTTC.

This clonotype was recorded at least ten times. The V call is TRBV20-1, the J call TRBJ2-1; D uncertain. From germline, CDR1 is DFQATT and CDR2 SNEGSKA (reference sequence). Trimming removed 3 bases from V and 5 bases from J, with 14 bases in between. This CDR3 has 14 residues. The CDR3 coding sequence is TGCAGTGCTAGTGTTTGGCTGGAAGACAATGAGCAGTTCTTC. The encoded protein is CSASVWLEDNEQFF.

This clonotype occurred a few times. The chain joins TRBV5-4 to TRBJ2-1; TRBD1 matches at 9 bases. Germline lookup yields CDR1 SGHNT and CDR2 YYREEE (reference sequence). Unmatched junction bases numbered 12, after V lost 10 bases and J lost 7 bases. The CDR3 runs to 14 residues. The DNA for the CDR3 is TGTGCCGCTCACCCGGGACAGGGTCGTAATGAGCAGTTCTTC. Protein: CAAHPGQGRNEQFF.

This clonotype was detected ten times or more. V is TRBV5-6 and J is TRBJ1-3; the D gene is possibly TRBD1 (5 bases). CDR1 is SGHDT, CDR2 YYEEEE, per germline. V lost 4 bases, J lost 1 base, and 12 bases lay in between. This CDR3 is 15 amino acids long. The CDR3: CASSLSGQSGNTIYF. Here the CDR3 DNA reads TGTGCCAGCAGCCTGTCGGGGCAGTCTGGAAACACCATATATTTT.

This clonotype was observed at least ten times. The chain is built from TRBV9 and TRBJ2-2; D possibly corresponds to TRBD1 (5 bases). This CDR3 comprises 14 residues. V was clipped by 0 bases and J by 6 bases, with 9 bases between them. Germline V gene lookup returns CDR1 SGDLS and CDR2 YYNGEE. CDR3 nucleotide sequence: TGTGCCAGCAGCGTAGGGCAGGGTGCCGGGGAGCTGTTTTTT. It encodes CASSVGQGAGELFF.

The chain joins TRBV3-1 to TRBJ1-5; D gene unclear. CDR3 size: 13 residues. Germline CDR1 and CDR2: LGHDT and YNNKEL (reference sequence). V lost 1 base and J lost 6, with 7 bases in between. DNA of the CDR3: TGTGCCAGCAGCCAAGTTATCGGTCAGCCCCAGCATTTT. It yields the protein CASSQVIGQPQHF.

The chain carries TRBV6-2 or TRBV6-3 and TRBJ2-1; D perhaps matches TRBD1 (5 bases). CDR3 length: 14 residues. The germline gives CDR1 MNHEY, CDR2 SVGEGT. Trimming removed 5 bases at V and 7 bases at J, with 15 bases between. The CDR3 bases are TGTGCCAGCAGTATGGGGCTTCAGGGTAATGAGCAGTTCTTC. Protein: CASSMGLQGNEQFF.